These T cell receptor beta chains were read from a single sample in a study of immune evolution from preneoplasia to lung adenocarcinoma. Data came from immunoSEQ multiplex PCR; TCRdb stores just in-frame clones and leaves some out. The sample contains approximately 4,500 clones, approximately 86% of which appear only once. Sequencing was carried out using FFPE invasive lung adenocarcinoma tissue. All receptors come from a person aged 45 to 59 with lung adenocarcinoma. CDR3s include the opening cysteine and the closing phenylalanine or tryptophan. The D gene is left open where the match is weak. Some rows have no size entry. The others give once, few or many, or a class for an expanded clone.

J,size,V,D,DNA,CDR3
TRBJ1-1,-,TRBV6-5,-,TGTGCCAGCAACGGTCCGAACACTGAAGCTTTCTTT,CASNGPNTEAFF
TRBJ2-7,few,TRBV2,-,TGTGCCAGCACCCCGGGACAAACCTACGAGCAGTACTTC,CASTPGQTYEQYF
TRBJ1-2,-,TRBV5-1,-,TGCGCCAGCAGCTTGGCCGGGCCTCTTGAGACGGGGCTGTATGGCTACACCTTC,CASSLAGPLETGLYGYTF
TRBJ1-1,once,TRBV28,-,TGTGCCAGCAGAATGGCCAGGTCCTTTAGGGAAACTGAAGCTTTCTTT,CASRMARSFRETEAFF
TRBJ2-7,-,TRBV6-5,-,TGTGCCAGCAGTGGCCCGTTTTCCTACGAGCAGTACTTC,CASSGPFSYEQYF
TRBJ2-3,-,TRBV11-2,-,TGTGCCAGCAGCCTCACCCGGAGCAGAAATACGCAGTATTTT,CASSLTRSRNTQYF
TRBJ1-5,-,TRBV20-1,-,TGCAGTGCTAGAGGCGCGCCCCAGCATTTT,CSARGAPQHF
TRBJ2-3,-,TRBV29-1,-,TGCAGTGCTCGGCTAGCTGGCACAGATACGCAGTATTTT,CSARLAGTDTQYF
TRBJ2-7,large,TRBV5-5,TRBD1,TGTGCCAGCAGCCTGGGACAGAGAAGTGCATACGAGCAGTACTTC,CASSLGQRSAYEQYF
TRBJ1-2,-,TRBV20-1,-,TGCAGTGCCAGGAACTATGGCTACACTTTC,CSARNYGYTF
TRBJ2-5,-,TRBV28,TRBD1,TGTGCCAGCAGTTCGGATCGACAGGGGTGGGAAGAGACCCAGTACTTC,CASSSDRQGWEETQYF
TRBJ1-1,-,TRBV5-6,TRBD1,TGTGCCAGCAGCCCGCTGGACAGGGCTGAAGCTTTCTTT,CASSPLDRAEAFF
TRBJ1-3,-,TRBV7-9,-,TGTGCCAGCACCCCCTTTGGGGGGGGTTACTCTGGAAACACCATATATTTT,CASTPFGGGYSGNTIYF
TRBJ1-5,-,TRBV7-9,-,TGTGCCAGCAGCCTTCAAGGGGGAGACAGGAATAGCAATCAGCCCCAGCATTTT,CASSLQGGDRNSNQPQHF
TRBJ2-7,large,TRBV5-6,-,TGTGCCAGCAGCTTGGAGGCAGGGGACCACTACGAGCAGTACTTC,CASSLEAGDHYEQYF
TRBJ1-4,few,TRBV13,TRBD1,TGTGCCAGCAGCTCCAGACAGGGAGGGAATGAAAAACTGTTTTTT,CASSSRQGGNEKLFF
TRBJ1-1,-,TRBV29-1,-,TGCAGCGTGAGGGGCAGGGAGGGGACTGAAGCTTTCTTT,CSVRGREGTEAFF
TRBJ1-6,once,TRBV28,TRBD1,TGTGCCAGCAGTTTAGTCGACAGGGCCAATTCACCCCTCCACTTT,CASSLVDRANSPLHF
TRBJ2-2,-,TRBV27,-,TGTGCCAGCAGTTTACTTCCAACCGGGGAGCTGTTTTTT,CASSLLPTGELFF
TRBJ2-1,-,TRBV29-1,TRBD1,TGCAGCGTTGGACAGGGCGGCTACAATGAGCAGTTCTTC,CSVGQGGYNEQFF
TRBJ2-1,-,TRBV7-3,TRBD2,TGTGCCAGCAGCTCGTGGGGGACTAGCGGGAGTAGGGCAGATAATGAGCAGTTCTTC,CASSSWGTSGSRADNEQFF
TRBJ1-1,-,TRBV7-3,-,TGTGCCAGCAGCTTAAGTTCGGGCGTCACTGAAGCTTTCTTT,CASSLSSGVTEAFF
TRBJ1-5,-,TRBV6-6,-,TGTGCCAGCACCCAACGTGGGGATGGCAATCAGCCCCAGCATTTT,CASTQRGDGNQPQHF
TRBJ1-2,-,TRBV6-5,TRBD1,TGTGCCAGCAGGCTCGGACAGGGGGGCGGCTACACCTTC,CASRLGQGGGYTF
TRBJ2-1,-,TRBV7-9,-,TGTGCCAGCAGCCCGGGGGACAGAGTATACAATGAGCAGTTCTTC,CASSPGDRVYNEQFF
TRBJ1-2,-,TRBV7-8,TRBD1,TGTGCCAGCAGCTTAGATGGAGGGGGCGGTGGTGGCTACACCTTC,CASSLDGGGGGGYTF
TRBJ2-1,-,TRBV25-1,TRBD1,TGTGCCAGCAGCGCTCGCGGGACAGGGGGCATTACTGAGCAGTTCTTC,CASSARGTGGITEQFF
TRBJ1-5,-,TRBV6-5,-,TGTGCCAGCAGGTCTACAGGGAAGAGCAATCAGCCCCAGCATTTT,CASRSTGKSNQPQHF
TRBJ2-5,-,TRBV29-1,TRBD1,TGCCCCTCCGGGACAGTCCAAGAGACCCAGTACTTC,CPSGTVQETQYF
TRBJ2-1,-,TRBV9,TRBD1,TGTGCCAGCAGCGTAGCGGACAGGGTTGGTAATGAGCAGTTCTTC,CASSVADRVGNEQFF
TRBJ1-2,-,TRBV14,-,TGTGCCAGCAGCCAAGAGCTATCCAAAGCTAACTATGGCTACACCTTC,CASSQELSKANYGYTF
TRBJ2-3,-,TRBV9,-,TGTGCCAGCAGCGTAGGAGTCACCACAGATACGCAGTATTTT,CASSVGVTTDTQYF
TRBJ1-1,-,TRBV29-1,-,TGCAGCGTTGAACAAGGGGTCGGTGAAGCTTTCTTT,CSVEQGVGEAFF
TRBJ2-7,-,TRBV29-1,TRBD1,TGCAGCGTTAAGGGACAGGGAAGTTTCTACGAGCAGTACTTC,CSVKGQGSFYEQYF
TRBJ1-4,-,TRBV25-1,TRBD1,TGTGCCAGCAAGCGAACAGGGGTGGATGAAAAACTGTTTTTT,CASKRTGVDEKLFF